Here is one TCR beta chain with its context. Its antigen is currently not known. One base away there is no much larger clone; base qualities are not given. Other DNA sequences of this sample code for an identical CDR3. The CDR3 runs 14 residues from the cysteine to the phenylalanine. Here the CDR3 DNA is all that survives: 42 bases in frame from base 1. CDR1 and CDR2, per the germline V gene (reference sequence), are SEHNR and FQNEAQ. V lost 5 bases and J lost 5 bases, and the count of bases not matched to a germline gene is 4. These data come from a study of blood T cell repertoires in COVID-19 (dated by TCRdb to 2020 to 2022). Background on the whole study: The collaborator samples originated in the United States, Italy and Spain and spanned the acute and convalescent phases of COVID-19. The material from the prospective study consisted of cDNA or gDNA derived from T cells, B-cell-depleted T cells, or PBMCs. Subjects who had been exposed to COVID-19, were actively infected with it, or had recovered from it provided the deeply sampled blood TCRbeta repertoires that made up the dataset. The repertoires were made available in a free public database intended to serve as a resource for research on the immune response to SARS-CoV-2. Samples were obtained from the ongoing ImmuneRACE study (first 160 participants) and from some 1,200 subjects provided by 6 global collaborators. A de-identified subject ID, COVID-19 status, age in years and sex were almost always included in the sample metadata. HLA class I and class II types, where available, came from metadata supplied by the sample provider rather than from assay-based typing. The paper's findings and limits, for the study overall: Clinical and demographic metadata were provided uncurated, with the amount varying by source and participant.

TCRbeta CDR3 regions were amplified from genomic DNA by means of the immunoSEQ Assay, a bias-controlled multiplex PCR. For the original study's pipeline: Nucleated cell counts per sample were estimated from amplification of reference gene primers within the assay. Sequence reads were collapsed and filtered to measure the absolute abundance of every unique TCRbeta CDR3 rearrangement. For each sample, productive Simpson clonality was calculated as the square root of Simpson's diversity index over productive rearrangements. This immuneACCESS table, as held by TCRdb, lists in-frame sequences with V and J called but not all clones. Of the missing ones, under half trace to an unresolved V gene in checked studies; the others have no known cause. For V, J and clone size, that table is used; D and trimming come from the DNA. This sample lists some 380,000 clones; approximately 91% were detected once. The ten largest account for 2% to 2.5% of the sample.

In the prospective study, participants were about 18 to 100 years old, resided in 24 geographic areas of the United States, and were enrolled through a virtual design. In the prospective study, cohorts were assigned on the basis of participant-reported clinical history obtained from a screening survey and a study questionnaire. In the prospective study, whole blood, serum and a nasopharyngeal or oropharyngeal swab were collected from each participant by mobile phlebotomists. Additional blood draws and questionnaires over an approximately two-month period could optionally be provided by prospective study participants. Before DNA extraction, prospective study blood samples were shipped either frozen or at room temperature.

Input material: PBMCs or T cells enriched from blood (not recorded which). This TCR derives from a woman aged 40 to 50 with acute COVID-19. In this chain, TRBV7-9 is recombined with TRBJ1-5; 9 middle bases align to TRBD1. The DNA sequence is as follows: TGTGCCAGCAGCCTTACAGGGGGCGATCAGCCCCAGCATTTT. Protein translation: CASSLTGGDQPQHF.